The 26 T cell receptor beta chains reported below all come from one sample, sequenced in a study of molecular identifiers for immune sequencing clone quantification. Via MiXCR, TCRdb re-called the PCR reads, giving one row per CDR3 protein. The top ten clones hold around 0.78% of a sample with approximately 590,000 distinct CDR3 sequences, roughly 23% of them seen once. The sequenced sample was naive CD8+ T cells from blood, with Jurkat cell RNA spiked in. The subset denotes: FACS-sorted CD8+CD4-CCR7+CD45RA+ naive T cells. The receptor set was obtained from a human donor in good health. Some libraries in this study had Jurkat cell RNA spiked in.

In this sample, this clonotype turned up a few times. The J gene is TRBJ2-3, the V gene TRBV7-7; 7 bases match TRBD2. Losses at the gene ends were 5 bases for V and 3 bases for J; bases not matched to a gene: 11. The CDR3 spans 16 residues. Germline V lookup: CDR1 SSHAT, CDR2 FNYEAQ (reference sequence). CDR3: CASSPILARNTDTQYF. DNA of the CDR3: TGTGCCAGCAGCCCCATACTAGCGCGGAATACAGATACGCAGTATTTT.

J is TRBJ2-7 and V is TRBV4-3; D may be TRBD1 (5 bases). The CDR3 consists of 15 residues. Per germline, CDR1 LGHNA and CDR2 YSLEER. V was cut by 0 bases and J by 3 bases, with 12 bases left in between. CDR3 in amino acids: CASSQEKTGYYEQYF. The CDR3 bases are TGCGCCAGCAGCCAAGAAAAAACAGGTTACTACGAGCAGTACTTC.

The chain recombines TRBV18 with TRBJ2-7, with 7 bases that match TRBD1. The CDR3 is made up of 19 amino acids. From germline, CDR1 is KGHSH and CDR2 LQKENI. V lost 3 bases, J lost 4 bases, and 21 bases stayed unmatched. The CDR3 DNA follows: TGTGCCAGCTCACCTTACCCCGGACAGGAGACAAAATGGGGTTACGAGCAGTACTTC. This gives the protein CASSPYPGQETKWGYEQYF.

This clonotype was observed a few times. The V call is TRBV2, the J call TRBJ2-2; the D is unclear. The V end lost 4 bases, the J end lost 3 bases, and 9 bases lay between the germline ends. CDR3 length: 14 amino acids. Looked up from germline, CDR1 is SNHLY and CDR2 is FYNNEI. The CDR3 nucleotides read TGTGCCAGCAGTGGGGTTCAGGACACCGGGGAGCTGTTTTTT. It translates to CASSGVQDTGELFF. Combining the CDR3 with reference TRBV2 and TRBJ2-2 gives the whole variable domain EPEVTQTPSHQVTQMGQEVILRCVPISNHLYFYWYRQILGQKVEFLVSFYNNEISEKSEIFDDQFSVERPDGSNFTLKIRSTKLEDSAMYFCASSGVQDTGELFFGEGSRLTVL.

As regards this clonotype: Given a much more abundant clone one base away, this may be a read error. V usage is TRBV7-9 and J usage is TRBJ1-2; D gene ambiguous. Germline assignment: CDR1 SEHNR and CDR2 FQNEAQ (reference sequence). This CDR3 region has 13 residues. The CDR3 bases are TGTGCCAGCAGCTCCCTGCTCGGCTATGGCCACACCTTC. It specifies CASSSLLGYGHTF.

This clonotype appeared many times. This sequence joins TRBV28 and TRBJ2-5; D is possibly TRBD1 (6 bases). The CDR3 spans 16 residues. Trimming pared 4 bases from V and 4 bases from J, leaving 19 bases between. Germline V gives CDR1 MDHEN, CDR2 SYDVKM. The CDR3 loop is CASSSPPRGLGETQYF. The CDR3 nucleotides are TGTGCCAGCAGTTCGCCTCCCAGGGGCCTAGGAGAGACCCAGTACTTC.

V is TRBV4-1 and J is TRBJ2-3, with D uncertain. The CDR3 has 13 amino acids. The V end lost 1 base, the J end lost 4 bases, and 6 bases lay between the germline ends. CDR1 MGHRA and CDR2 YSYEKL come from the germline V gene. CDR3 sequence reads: CASSQVGPDTQYF. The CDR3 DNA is TGCGCCAGCAGCCAAGTTGGCCCAGATACGCAGTATTTT.

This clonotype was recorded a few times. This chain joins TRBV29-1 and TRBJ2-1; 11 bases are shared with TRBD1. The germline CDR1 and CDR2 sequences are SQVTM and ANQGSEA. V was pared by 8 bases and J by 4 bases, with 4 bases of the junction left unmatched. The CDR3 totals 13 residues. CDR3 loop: CSTGQGAYNEQFF. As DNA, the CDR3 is TGCAGCACCGGACAGGGGGCGTACAATGAGCAGTTCTTC.

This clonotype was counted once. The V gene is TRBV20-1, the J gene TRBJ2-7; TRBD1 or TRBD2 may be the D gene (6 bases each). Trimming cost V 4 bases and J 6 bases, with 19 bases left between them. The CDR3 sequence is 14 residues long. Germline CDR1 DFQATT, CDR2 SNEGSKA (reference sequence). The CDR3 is CSAIAGTGACEQYF. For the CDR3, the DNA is TGCAGTGCTATTGCGGGCACGGGGGCATGCGAGCAGTACTTC.

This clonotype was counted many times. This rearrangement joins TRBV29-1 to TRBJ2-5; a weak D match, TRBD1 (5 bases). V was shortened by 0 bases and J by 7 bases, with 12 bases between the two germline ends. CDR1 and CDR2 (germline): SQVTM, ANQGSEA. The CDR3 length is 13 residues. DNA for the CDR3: TGCAGCGTTGAAGAGGGGCTATTAGGGACCCAGTACTTC. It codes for CSVEEGLLGTQYF.

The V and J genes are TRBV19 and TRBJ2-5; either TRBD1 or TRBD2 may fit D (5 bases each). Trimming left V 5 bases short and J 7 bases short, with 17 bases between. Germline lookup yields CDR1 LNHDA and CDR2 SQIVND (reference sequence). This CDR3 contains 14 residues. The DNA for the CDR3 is TGTGCCAGTAGTCCCGGGACCCAGTTCGGGACCCAGTACTTC. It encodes CASSPGTQFGTQYF.

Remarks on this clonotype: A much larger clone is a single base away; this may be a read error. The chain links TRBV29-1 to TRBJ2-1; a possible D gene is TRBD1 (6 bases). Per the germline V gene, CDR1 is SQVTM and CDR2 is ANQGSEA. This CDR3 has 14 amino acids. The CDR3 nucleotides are TGCGGCGTCCCCAAGGACAGCTCCTACAATGAGCAGTTCTTC. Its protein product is CGVPKDSSYNEQFF.

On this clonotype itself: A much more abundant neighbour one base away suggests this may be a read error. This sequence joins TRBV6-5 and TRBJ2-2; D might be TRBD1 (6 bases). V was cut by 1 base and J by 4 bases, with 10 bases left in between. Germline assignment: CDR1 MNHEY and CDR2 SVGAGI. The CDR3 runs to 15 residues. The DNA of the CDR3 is TGTGCCAGCAGTTACTTGCAGGGGAGCACCGGGGAGCTGTTTTTT. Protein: CASSYLQGSTGELFF.

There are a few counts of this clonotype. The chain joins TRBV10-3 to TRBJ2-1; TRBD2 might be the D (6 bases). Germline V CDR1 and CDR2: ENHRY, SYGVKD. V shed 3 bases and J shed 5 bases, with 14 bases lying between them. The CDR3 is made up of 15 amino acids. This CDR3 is CAISDPPGDNNEQFF. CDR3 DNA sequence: TGTGCCATCAGTGACCCGCCGGGAGACAACAATGAGCAGTTCTTC.

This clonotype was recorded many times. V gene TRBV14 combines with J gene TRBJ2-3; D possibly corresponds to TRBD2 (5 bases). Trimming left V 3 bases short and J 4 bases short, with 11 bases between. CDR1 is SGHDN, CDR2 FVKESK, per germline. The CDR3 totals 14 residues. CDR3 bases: TGTGCCAGCAGCCAGTATGGGAGCCCAGATACGCAGTATTTT. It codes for CASSQYGSPDTQYF.

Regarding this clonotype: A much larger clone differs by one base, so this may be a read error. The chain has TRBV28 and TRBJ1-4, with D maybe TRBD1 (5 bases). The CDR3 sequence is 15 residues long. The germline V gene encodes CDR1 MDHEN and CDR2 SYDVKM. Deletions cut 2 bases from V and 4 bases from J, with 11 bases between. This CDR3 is CASSLRDRNNEKLFF. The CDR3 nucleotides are TGTGCCAGCAGTTTAAGAGACAGAAATAATGAAAAACTGTTTTTT.

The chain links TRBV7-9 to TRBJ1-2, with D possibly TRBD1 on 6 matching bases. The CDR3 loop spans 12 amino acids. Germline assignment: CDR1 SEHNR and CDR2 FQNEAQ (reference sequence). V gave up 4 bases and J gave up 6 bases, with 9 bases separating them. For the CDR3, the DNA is TGTGCCAGCAGCTCAAACAGGGATGGCTACACCTTC. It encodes CASSSNRDGYTF. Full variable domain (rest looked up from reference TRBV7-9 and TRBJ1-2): DTGVSQNPRHKITKRGQNVTFRCDPISEHNRLYWYRQTLGQGPEFLTYFQNEAQLEKSRLLSDRFSAERPKGSFSTLEIQRTEQGDSAMYLCASSSNRDGYTFGSGTRLTVV.

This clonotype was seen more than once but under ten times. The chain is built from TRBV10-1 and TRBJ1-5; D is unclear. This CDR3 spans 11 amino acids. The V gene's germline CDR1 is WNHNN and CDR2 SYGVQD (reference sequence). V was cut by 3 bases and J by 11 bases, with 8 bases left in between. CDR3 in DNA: TGCGCCAGCAGTGAACTCCGGGCCCAGCATTTT. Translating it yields CASSELRAQHF.

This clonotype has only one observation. CDR3 nucleotides: TGTGCCAGCAGCTTAGATCTAGGACACTTACGCGATGAGCAGTTCTTC. This sequence encodes CASSLDLGHLRDEQFF. V usage is TRBV7-9 and J usage is TRBJ2-1, with D perhaps TRBD1 (5 bases). Trimming stripped 1 base from V and 8 bases from J, with 18 bases between. Looked up from germline, CDR1 is SEHNR and CDR2 is FQNEAQ (reference sequence). This CDR3 comprises 16 residues.

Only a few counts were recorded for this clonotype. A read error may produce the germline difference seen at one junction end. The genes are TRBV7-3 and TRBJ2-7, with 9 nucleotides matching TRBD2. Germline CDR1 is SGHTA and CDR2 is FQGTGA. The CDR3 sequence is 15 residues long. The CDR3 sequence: CARSIDSGSPYEQYF. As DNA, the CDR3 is TGTGCCCGCAGCATTGATAGCGGGAGTCCCTACGAGCAGTACTTC.

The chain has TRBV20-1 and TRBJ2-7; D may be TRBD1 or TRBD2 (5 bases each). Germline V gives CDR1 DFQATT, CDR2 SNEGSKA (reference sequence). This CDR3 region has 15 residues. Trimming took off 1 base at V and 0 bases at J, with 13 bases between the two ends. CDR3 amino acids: CSARAVAGTSYEQYF. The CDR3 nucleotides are TGCAGTGCTAGAGCCGTGGCCGGGACCTCCTACGAGCAGTACTTC.

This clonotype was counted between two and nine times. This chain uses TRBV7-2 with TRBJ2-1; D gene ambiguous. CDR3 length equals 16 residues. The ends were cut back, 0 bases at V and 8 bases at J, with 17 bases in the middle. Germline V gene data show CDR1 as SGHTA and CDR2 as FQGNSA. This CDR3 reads CASSLAPAEIGDEQFF. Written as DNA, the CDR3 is TGTGCCAGCAGCTTAGCTCCCGCTGAAATAGGCGATGAGCAGTTCTTC. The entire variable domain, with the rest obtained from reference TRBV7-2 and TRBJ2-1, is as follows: GAGVSQSPSNKVTEKGKDVELRCDPISGHTALYWYRQSLGQGLEFLIYFQGNSAPDKSGLPSDRFSAERTGGSVSTLTIQRTQQEDSAVYLCASSLAPAEIGDEQFFGPGTRLTVL.

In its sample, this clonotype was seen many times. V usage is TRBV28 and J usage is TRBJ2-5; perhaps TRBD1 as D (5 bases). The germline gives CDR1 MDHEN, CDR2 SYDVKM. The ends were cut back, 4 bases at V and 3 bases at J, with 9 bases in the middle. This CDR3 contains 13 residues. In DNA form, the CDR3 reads TGTGCCAGCAGTTCGACAGACAAAGAGACCCAGTACTTC. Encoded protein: CASSSTDKETQYF. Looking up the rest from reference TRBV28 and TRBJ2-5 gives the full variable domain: DVKVTQSSRYLVKRTGEKVFLECVQDMDHENMFWYRQDPGLGLRLIYFSYDVKMKEKGDIPEGYSVSREKKERFSLILESASTNQTSMYLCASSSTDKETQYFGPGTRLLVL.

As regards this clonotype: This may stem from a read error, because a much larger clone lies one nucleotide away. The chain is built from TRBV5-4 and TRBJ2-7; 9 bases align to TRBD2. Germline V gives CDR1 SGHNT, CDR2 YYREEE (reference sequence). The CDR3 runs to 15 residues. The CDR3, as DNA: TGTTCCAGCAGCCAAGCTTTAGCGGGAGTGGGCGAGCAGTACTTC. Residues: CSSSQALAGVGEQYF.

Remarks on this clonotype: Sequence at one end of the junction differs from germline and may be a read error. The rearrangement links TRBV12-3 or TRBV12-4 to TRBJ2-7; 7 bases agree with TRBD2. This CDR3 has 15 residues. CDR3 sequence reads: CASSTPTLASYAQYF. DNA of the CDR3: TGTGCCAGCAGTACCCCTACACTAGCGAGTTACGCGCAGTACTTC.

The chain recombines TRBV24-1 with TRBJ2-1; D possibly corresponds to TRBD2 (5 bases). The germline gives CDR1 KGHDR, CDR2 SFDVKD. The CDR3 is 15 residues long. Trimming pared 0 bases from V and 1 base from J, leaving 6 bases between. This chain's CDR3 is CATSDLRESYNEQFF. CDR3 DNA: TGTGCCACCAGTGATTTGAGGGAGTCCTACAATGAGCAGTTCTTC.